There are many counts of the clone carrying this TCR beta chain. Unique molecular identifiers were attached to individual cDNA molecules during library preparation. TCRdb reprocessed the RACE reads with MiXCR, giving one entry per CDR3 protein. The data contain 300,000 to 400,000 distinct CDR3 sequences, roughly 6.9% of them singletons. These data originate in a study of human T cells and chemical hapten exposure. V shed 8 bases and J 7 bases; nucleotides not matched to a gene: 14. The CDR3 length is 15 residues. The germline gives CDR1 SGHAT, CDR2 FQNNGV. Documented time point: patch test 1, 2 weeks after DPC sensitization. This sample's treatment: therapeutic diphenylcyclopropenone sensitization with weekly scalp DPC.

The rearrangement links TRBV11-2 to TRBJ2-1; 7 nucleotides agree with TRBD1. The receptor was isolated from a woman aged 18-29 years with alopecia areata. Some clones in this sample may be carry-over from other donors' samples. Sequenced material: whole blood, taken in connection with sensitization to the hapten diphenylcyclopropenone (DPC). The CDR3 DNA follows: TGTGCCAGCGTGCCTTCCGGGACAGTAGGGAATGAGCAGTTCTTC. This codes for CASVPSGTVGNEQFF.